This T cell receptor beta chain is drawn from a study of PD-1 blockade in classical Hodgkin lymphoma. Regarding the study as a whole: Nivolumab starters within 1 year of ASCT were excluded. Complete responders possessed baseline diversity comparable to newly diagnosed patients.

The germline V and J ends were trimmed by 1 base and 0 bases, with 9 bases remaining between them. From germline, CDR1 is LGHNA and CDR2 YSLEER. The CDR3 contains 16 residues. Time point indicated: cycle 4 day 1 (C4D1), after 5 to 7 weeks of nivolumab. With no exception, relapse followed autologous stem cell transplantation in all patients, and brentuximab vedotin exposure varied. Patients' outcomes at their best amounted to complete response, partial response or progressive disease. Method: immunoSEQ multiplex PCR; TCRdb's copy keeps in-frame clones and lacks some. Here the sample spans 110,000 or so clones, approximately 89% being singletons. Note on this clone: Its antigen is as yet unknown.

The TCR originated in a human donor with classical Hodgkin lymphoma. The specimen comprised peripheral blood mononuclear cells (PBMCs), sampled before the fourth cycle of nivolumab. The chain combines TRBV4-3 with TRBJ1-4; no definite D call. The CDR3 DNA follows: TGCGCCAGCAGCCAAGGGTTGTACGCAACTAATGAAAAACTGTTTTTT. Translation: CASSQGLYATNEKLFF.